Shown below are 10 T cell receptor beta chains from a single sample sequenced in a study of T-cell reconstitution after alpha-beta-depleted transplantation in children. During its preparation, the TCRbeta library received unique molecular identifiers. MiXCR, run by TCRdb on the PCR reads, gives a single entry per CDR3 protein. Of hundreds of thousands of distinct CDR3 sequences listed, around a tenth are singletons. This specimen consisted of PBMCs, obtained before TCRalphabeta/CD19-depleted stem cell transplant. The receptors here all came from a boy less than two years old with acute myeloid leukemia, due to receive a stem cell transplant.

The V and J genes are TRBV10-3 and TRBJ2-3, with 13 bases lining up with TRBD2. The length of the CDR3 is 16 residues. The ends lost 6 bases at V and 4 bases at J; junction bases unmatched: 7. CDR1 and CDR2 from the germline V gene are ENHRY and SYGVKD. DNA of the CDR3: TGTGCCATCAGCCAACTAGCGGGGGGGCTCTCAGATACGCAGTATTTT. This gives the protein CAISQLAGGLSDTQYF.

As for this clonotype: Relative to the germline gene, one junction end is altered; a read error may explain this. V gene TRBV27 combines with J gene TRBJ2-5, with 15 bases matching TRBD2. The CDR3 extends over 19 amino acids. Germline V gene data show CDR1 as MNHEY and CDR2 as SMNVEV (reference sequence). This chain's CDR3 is CTSSAIEGTSGGSGETQYF. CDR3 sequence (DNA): TGCACCAGCAGTGCCATAGAGGGGACTAGCGGGGGGTCCGGGGAGACCCAGTACTTC.

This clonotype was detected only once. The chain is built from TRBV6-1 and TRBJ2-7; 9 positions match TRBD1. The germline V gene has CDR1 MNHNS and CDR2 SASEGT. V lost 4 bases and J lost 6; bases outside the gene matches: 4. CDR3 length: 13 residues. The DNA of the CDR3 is TGTGCCAGCAGTGGACAGGGGGTGGTCGAGCAGTACTTC. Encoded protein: CASSGQGVVEQYF.

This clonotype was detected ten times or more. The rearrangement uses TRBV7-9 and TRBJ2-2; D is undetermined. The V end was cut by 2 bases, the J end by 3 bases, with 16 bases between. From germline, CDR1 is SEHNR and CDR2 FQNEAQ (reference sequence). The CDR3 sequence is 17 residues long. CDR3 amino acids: CASSLMVAQTYTGELFF. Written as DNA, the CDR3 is TGTGCCAGCAGCTTAATGGTAGCCCAGACGTACACCGGGGAGCTGTTTTTT.

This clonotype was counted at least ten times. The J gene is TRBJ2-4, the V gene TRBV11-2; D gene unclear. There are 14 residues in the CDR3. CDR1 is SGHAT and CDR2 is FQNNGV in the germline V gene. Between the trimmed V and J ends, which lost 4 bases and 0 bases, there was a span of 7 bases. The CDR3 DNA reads TGTGCCAGCAGCTCGGTTTTAGCCAAAAACATTCAGTACTTC. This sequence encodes CASSSVLAKNIQYF.

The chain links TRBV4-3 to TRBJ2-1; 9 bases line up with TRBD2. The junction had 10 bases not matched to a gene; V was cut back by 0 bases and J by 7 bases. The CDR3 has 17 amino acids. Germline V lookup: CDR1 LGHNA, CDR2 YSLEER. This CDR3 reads CASSQDIGLAGRNEQFF. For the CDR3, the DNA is TGCGCCAGCAGCCAAGATATAGGGCTAGCGGGACGGAATGAGCAGTTCTTC.

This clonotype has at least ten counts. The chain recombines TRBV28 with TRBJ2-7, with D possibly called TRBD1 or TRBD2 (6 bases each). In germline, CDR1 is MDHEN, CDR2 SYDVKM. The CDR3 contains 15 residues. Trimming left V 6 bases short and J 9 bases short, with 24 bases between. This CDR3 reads CASSRGGTASHVQYF. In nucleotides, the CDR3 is TGTGCCAGCAGCAGAGGGGGGACGGCGTCTCACGTGCAGTACTTC.

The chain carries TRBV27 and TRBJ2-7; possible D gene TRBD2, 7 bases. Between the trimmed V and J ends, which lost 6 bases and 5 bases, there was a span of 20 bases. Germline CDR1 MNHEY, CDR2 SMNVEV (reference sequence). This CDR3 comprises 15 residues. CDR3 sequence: CASRPVGGQGHEQYF. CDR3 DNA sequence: TGTGCCAGCAGACCTGTCGGGGGGCAAGGCCACGAGCAGTACTTC.

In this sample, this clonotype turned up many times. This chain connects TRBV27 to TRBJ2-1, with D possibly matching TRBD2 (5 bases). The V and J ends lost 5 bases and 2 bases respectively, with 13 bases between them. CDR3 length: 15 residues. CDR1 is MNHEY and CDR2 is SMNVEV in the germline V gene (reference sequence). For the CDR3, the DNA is TGTGCCAGCAGTCCCGGGGTAGGAACCTACAATGAGCAGTTCTTC. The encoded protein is CASSPGVGTYNEQFF.

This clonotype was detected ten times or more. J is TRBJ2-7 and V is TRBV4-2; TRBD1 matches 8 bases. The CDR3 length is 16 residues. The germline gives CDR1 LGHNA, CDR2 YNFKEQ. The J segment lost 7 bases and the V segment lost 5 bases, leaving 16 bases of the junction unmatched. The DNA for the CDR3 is TGTGCCAGCAGCTTAACGGGACAGGCCCCGAGGGGAGAGCAGTACTTC. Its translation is CASSLTGQAPRGEQYF.